The rows below give T cell receptor beta chains drawn from one sample of a study of blood T cell repertoires in COVID-19. The table came from immunoSEQ multiplex PCR; TCRdb's copy has only in-frame clones and leaves some out. The data hold around 23,000 clones, with nearly 90% observed a single time. Sequencing was performed on peripheral blood. These receptors originate from a human donor in a cohort sampled during active COVID-19. The CDR3 runs from the conserved cysteine through the conserved F or W. The order of the fields is J gene, V gene, D gene, CDR3 length, clone size, CDR3 DNA, CDR3 protein. D genes are given only for firm matches. Clone size appears in some rows only: once, few, many, or a class for an expanded clone.

j_gene: TRBJ1-1
v_gene: TRBV7-2
d_gene: NA
len: 15
abundance: NA
CDR3nt: TGTGCCAGCAGCTTGCAGGGGAAAGTGGGCACTGAAGCTTTCTTT
CDR3aa: CASSLQGKVGTEAFF

j_gene: TRBJ1-1
v_gene: TRBV3-1/TRBV3-2
d_gene: NA
len: 15
abundance: NA
CDR3nt: TGTGCCAGCAGCCCGACGGGGGGGTCGAACACTGAAGCTTTCTTT
CDR3aa: CASSPTGGSNTEAFF

j_gene: TRBJ2-3
v_gene: TRBV2
d_gene: TRBD2
len: 16
abundance: NA
CDR3nt: TGTGCCAGCAGTTTTAGCGGGGGGGCTGGCACAGATACGCAGTATTTT
CDR3aa: CASSFSGGAGTDTQYF

j_gene: TRBJ2-5
v_gene: TRBV3-1/TRBV3-2
d_gene: NA
len: 12
abundance: NA
CDR3nt: TGTGCCAGCAGTTCAGCCGGGGAGACCCAGTACTTC
CDR3aa: CASSSAGETQYF

j_gene: TRBJ1-4
v_gene: TRBV29-1
d_gene: TRBD1
len: 15
abundance: NA
CDR3nt: TGCAGCGTTGAAGGTTGGGGCAGGGACAGGGAAAAACTGTTTTTT
CDR3aa: CSVEGWGRDREKLFF

j_gene: TRBJ2-7
v_gene: TRBV5-1
d_gene: TRBD1
len: 17
abundance: NA
CDR3nt: TGCGCCAGCAGTCCCCGCCCGGGACAGGGGATATCCTACGAGCAGTACTTC
CDR3aa: CASSPRPGQGISYEQYF

j_gene: TRBJ2-7
v_gene: TRBV3-1/TRBV3-2
d_gene: NA
len: 12
abundance: NA
CDR3nt: TGTGCCAGCAGCCAAGCTTCCTACGAGCAGTACTTC
CDR3aa: CASSQASYEQYF

j_gene: TRBJ2-1
v_gene: TRBV12-5
d_gene: TRBD2
len: 17
abundance: NA
CDR3nt: TGTGCTAGTGGTTTGGCCCCCCGACTAGCGGGGTACAATGAGCAGTTCTTC
CDR3aa: CASGLAPRLAGYNEQFF

j_gene: TRBJ1-3
v_gene: TRBV19
d_gene: NA
len: 14
abundance: NA
CDR3nt: TGTGCCAGTAGGGACAAGAGCTCTGGAAACACCATATATTTT
CDR3aa: CASRDKSSGNTIYF

j_gene: TRBJ2-5
v_gene: TRBV30
d_gene: TRBD1
len: 14
abundance: once
CDR3nt: TGTGCCTGGAGTGCTGACCGAACAGGGGGGTCCCAGTACTTC
CDR3aa: CAWSADRTGGSQYF

j_gene: TRBJ1-5
v_gene: TRBV4-1
d_gene: NA
len: 16
abundance: NA
CDR3nt: TGCGCCAGCAGCTTCCTACAGGGCGGTAGCAATCAGCCCCAGCATTTT
CDR3aa: CASSFLQGGSNQPQHF

j_gene: TRBJ1-5
v_gene: TRBV3-1/TRBV3-2
d_gene: TRBD1
len: 14
abundance: NA
CDR3nt: TGTGCCAGCAGCACGGGGACAGGGAATCAGCCCCAGCATTTT
CDR3aa: CASSTGTGNQPQHF

j_gene: TRBJ2-7
v_gene: TRBV6-2/TRBV6-3
d_gene: NA
len: 19
abundance: NA
CDR3nt: TGTGCCAGCAGCCTACAGGGGGGGAGGCCGAGACAGGGCCGCTACGAGCAGTACTTC
CDR3aa: CASSLQGGRPRQGRYEQYF

j_gene: TRBJ1-1
v_gene: TRBV19
d_gene: NA
len: 16
abundance: NA
CDR3nt: TGTGCCAGTAGCCCCCCGAGTGGGCAGGGGAACACTGAAGCTTTCTTT
CDR3aa: CASSPPSGQGNTEAFF

j_gene: TRBJ2-2
v_gene: TRBV11-1
d_gene: NA
len: 16
abundance: NA
CDR3nt: TGTGCCAGCAGCTTTGGAGGGGCGCAAACCACCGGGGAGCTGTTTTTT
CDR3aa: CASSFGGAQTTGELFF

j_gene: TRBJ1-2
v_gene: TRBV6-5
d_gene: TRBD1
len: 14
abundance: NA
CDR3nt: TGTGCCAGCAGACCTACCCAGGGGGCCCATGGCTACACCTTC
CDR3aa: CASRPTQGAHGYTF

j_gene: TRBJ2-3
v_gene: TRBV28
d_gene: TRBD2
len: 17
abundance: NA
CDR3nt: TGTGCCAGCAACCCTGGGGGGACTAGCGGGAGAACAGATACGCAGTATTTT
CDR3aa: CASNPGGTSGRTDTQYF

j_gene: TRBJ1-6
v_gene: TRBV7-7
d_gene: NA
len: 15
abundance: once
CDR3nt: TGTGCCAGCAGGGTGCTAGGGGATTATAATTCACCCCTCCACTTT
CDR3aa: CASRVLGDYNSPLHF

j_gene: TRBJ2-7
v_gene: TRBV7-9
d_gene: TRBD1
len: 12
abundance: once
CDR3nt: TGTGCCAGCAGCACGACAGGGACCGAGCAGTACTTC
CDR3aa: CASSTTGTEQYF

j_gene: TRBJ2-6
v_gene: TRBV28
d_gene: NA
len: 15
abundance: NA
CDR3nt: TGTGCCAGCAGTATGTTTGGCCCTGGGGCCAACGTCCTGACTTTC
CDR3aa: CASSMFGPGANVLTF

j_gene: TRBJ1-4
v_gene: TRBV6-5
d_gene: NA
len: 15
abundance: NA
CDR3nt: TGTGCCAGCAGTTACTCCGGGGCAACTAATGAAAAACTGTTTTTT
CDR3aa: CASSYSGATNEKLFF

j_gene: TRBJ2-7
v_gene: TRBV18
d_gene: NA
len: 15
abundance: NA
CDR3nt: TGTGCCAGCTCACCACGCGGAGGCCCATCCCTGGAGCAGTACTTC
CDR3aa: CASSPRGGPSLEQYF

j_gene: TRBJ2-3
v_gene: TRBV5-1
d_gene: NA
len: 14
abundance: NA
CDR3nt: TGCGCCAGCAGCTTGAACAGGGCGGGAGATACGCAGTATTTT
CDR3aa: CASSLNRAGDTQYF

j_gene: TRBJ2-1
v_gene: TRBV7-3
d_gene: TRBD2
len: 19
abundance: NA
CDR3nt: TGTGCCAGCAGCTTATCCCGGACTAGCGGGAGTGGGTCCTACAATGAGCAGTTCTTC
CDR3aa: CASSLSRTSGSGSYNEQFF

j_gene: TRBJ2-3
v_gene: TRBV5-4
d_gene: TRBD2
len: 17
abundance: NA
CDR3nt: TGTGCCAGCAGCTTTTTCCAGACTAGCGTTGGCCCAGATACGCAGTATTTT
CDR3aa: CASSFFQTSVGPDTQYF

j_gene: TRBJ2-3
v_gene: TRBV3-1/TRBV3-2
d_gene: TRBD2
len: 14
abundance: NA
CDR3nt: TGTGCCAGCAGCCCCGCGGGGGGCCGGGGTACGCAGTATTTT
CDR3aa: CASSPAGGRGTQYF

j_gene: TRBJ1-6
v_gene: TRBV5-1
d_gene: NA
len: 16
abundance: few
CDR3nt: TGCGCCAGCAGCACGAGGACAGATCTTTCTAATTCACCCCTCCACTTT
CDR3aa: CASSTRTDLSNSPLHF

j_gene: TRBJ1-2
v_gene: TRBV7-9
d_gene: NA
len: 14
abundance: NA
CDR3nt: TGTGCCAGCAGCCCCACTACCGGTTCCTATGACTACACCTTC
CDR3aa: CASSPTTGSYDYTF

j_gene: TRBJ2-1
v_gene: TRBV19
d_gene: TRBD1
len: 15
abundance: NA
CDR3nt: TGTGCCAGTACTACAGCCGGGACAGGGTCCAATGAGCAGTTCTTC
CDR3aa: CASTTAGTGSNEQFF

j_gene: TRBJ1-2
v_gene: TRBV19
d_gene: NA
len: 14
abundance: few
CDR3nt: TGTGCCAGTAGTAAGGCGGACAATAACTATGGCTACACCTTC
CDR3aa: CASSKADNNYGYTF

j_gene: TRBJ2-4
v_gene: TRBV5-6
d_gene: NA
len: 15
abundance: once
CDR3nt: TGTGCCAGCAGCTTGGAGCGTGACGATTGGGACATTCAGTACTTC
CDR3aa: CASSLERDDWDIQYF

j_gene: TRBJ2-7
v_gene: TRBV5-1
d_gene: NA
len: 13
abundance: NA
CDR3nt: TGCGCCAGCAGCTTGGAGAGCGTTAACGAGCAGTACTTC
CDR3aa: CASSLESVNEQYF

j_gene: TRBJ2-5
v_gene: TRBV5-1
d_gene: TRBD2
len: 16
abundance: once
CDR3nt: TGCGCCAGCAGCGAGCTACGCGGGGGGAACCAAGAGACCCAGTACTTC
CDR3aa: CASSELRGGNQETQYF

j_gene: TRBJ1-6
v_gene: TRBV2
d_gene: TRBD1
len: 15
abundance: NA
CDR3nt: TGTGCCAGCAGTCCTGACAGGGTTCGTAATTCACCCCTCCACTTT
CDR3aa: CASSPDRVRNSPLHF

j_gene: TRBJ1-2
v_gene: TRBV7-6
d_gene: NA
len: 13
abundance: NA
CDR3nt: TGTGCCAGCAGTTCCAGGGTTGACTATGGCTACACCTTC
CDR3aa: CASSSRVDYGYTF

j_gene: TRBJ2-7
v_gene: TRBV28
d_gene: TRBD2
len: 14
abundance: once
CDR3nt: TGTGCCAGCAGCCGACTAGCGGGAGCCCTCGAGCAGTACTTC
CDR3aa: CASSRLAGALEQYF

j_gene: TRBJ2-7
v_gene: TRBV18
d_gene: NA
len: 12
abundance: once
CDR3nt: TGTGCCAGTTCCGACAGCTCCTACGAGCAGTACTTC
CDR3aa: CASSDSSYEQYF

j_gene: TRBJ2-7
v_gene: TRBV24-1
d_gene: NA
len: 16
abundance: NA
CDR3nt: TGTGCCACCAGTGATTCAAGTGCAAAAGGGGGGGGCGAGCAGTACTTC
CDR3aa: CATSDSSAKGGGEQYF

j_gene: TRBJ2-7
v_gene: TRBV5-1
d_gene: TRBD2
len: 15
abundance: NA
CDR3nt: TGCGCCAGCAGCTTGACGCTAGCGGGGCCCTACGAGCAGTACTTC
CDR3aa: CASSLTLAGPYEQYF

j_gene: TRBJ2-1
v_gene: TRBV11-2
d_gene: NA
len: 16
abundance: few
CDR3nt: TGTGCCAGCAGCGGTCTAGCGTCGCAGTCCTACAATGAGCAGTTCTTC
CDR3aa: CASSGLASQSYNEQFF

j_gene: TRBJ1-2
v_gene: TRBV4-1
d_gene: NA
len: 14
abundance: NA
CDR3nt: TGCGCCAGCAGCCAAGGACAAGCTAACTATGGCTACACCTTC
CDR3aa: CASSQGQANYGYTF

j_gene: TRBJ2-7
v_gene: TRBV4-3
d_gene: TRBD2
len: 16
abundance: medium-sized
CDR3nt: TGCGCCAGCAGCCAAGAATTCGCGGGAGCTTCCTACGAGCAGTACTTC
CDR3aa: CASSQEFAGASYEQYF

j_gene: TRBJ2-7
v_gene: TRBV5-1
d_gene: TRBD2
len: 14
abundance: NA
CDR3nt: TGCGCCAGCAGAACCGTAGCGGGGGGAAACGAGCAGTACTTC
CDR3aa: CASRTVAGGNEQYF

j_gene: TRBJ1-1
v_gene: TRBV4-1
d_gene: TRBD1
len: 14
abundance: NA
CDR3nt: TGCGCCAGCAGCCCTAGGGGGCTCAACACTGAAGCTTTCTTT
CDR3aa: CASSPRGLNTEAFF